One sample yielded the 5 T cell receptor beta chains listed below, sequenced in a study of read filtering for tumor transcriptome and immune sequencing. The library was built from around 380 ng RNA with molecular barcoded adaptors for alpha/delta and beta/gamma chains. TCRdb used MiXCR to reprocess the reads, holding one entry per CDR3 protein. In the table there are around 29,000 distinct CDR3 sequences, about an eighth of which are singletons. The sample consisted of a population of CD138-negative cells sorted from bone marrow. These receptors were collected from a donor at least 40 years old with multiple myeloma.

This clonotype was seen ten or more times. The chain employs TRBV19 and TRBJ2-1; 13 bases fit TRBD2. The CDR3 runs to 17 residues. With 6 bases clipped from V and 0 bases from J, the junction kept 5 bases outside the gene matches. Per the germline V gene, CDR1 is LNHDA and CDR2 is SQIVND (reference sequence). CDR3 sequence reads: CASRATSGRSSYNEQFF. CDR3 nucleotide sequence: TGTGCCAGTAGAGCGACTAGCGGGAGGAGCTCCTACAATGAGCAGTTCTTC.

This clonotype was recorded at least ten times. The J gene is TRBJ2-1, the V gene TRBV14, with unresolved D. V lost 0 bases and J lost 8, with 11 bases in between. This CDR3 region has 14 residues. Germline CDR1 is SGHDN and CDR2 is FVKESK. The CDR3 region has the DNA TGTGCCAGCAGCCAAGACTTAACGTTAGATGAGCAGTTCTTC. Its protein product is CASSQDLTLDEQFF.

The sample holds many counts of this clonotype. The gene calls are TRBV5-1 and TRBJ1-4; possibly TRBD1 for D (5 bases). Looked up from germline, CDR1 is SGHRS and CDR2 is YFSETQ. The V end lost 0 bases, the J end lost 7 bases, and 10 bases lay between the germline ends. This CDR3 contains 14 residues. Written as DNA, the CDR3 is TGCGCCAGCAGCTTGGGTTCAGGGATTGAAAAACTGTTTTTT. This codes for CASSLGSGIEKLFF.

On this clonotype itself: This is likely an artifact of a read error, given a far larger clone one base away. This chain links TRBV12-3 or TRBV12-4 with TRBJ2-1; D not certain. Trimming cost V 5 bases and J 4 bases, with 9 bases left between them. The CDR3 length is 13 residues. CDR3 coding DNA: TGTGCCAGCAGTCGGAACCCTTACAATGAGCAGTTCTTC. Translation: CASSRNPYNEQFF.

V gene TRBV9 combines with J gene TRBJ1-2; a weak D match, TRBD1 (5 bases). CDR3 length: 14 amino acids. Germline loops: CDR1 SGDLS, CDR2 YYNGEE. The V and J ends lost 3 bases and 8 bases respectively, with 17 bases between them. The CDR3 here is CASSAEMTAQGYTF. Written as DNA, the CDR3 is TGTGCCAGCAGCGCCGAGATGACAGCCCAAGGCTACACCTTC.